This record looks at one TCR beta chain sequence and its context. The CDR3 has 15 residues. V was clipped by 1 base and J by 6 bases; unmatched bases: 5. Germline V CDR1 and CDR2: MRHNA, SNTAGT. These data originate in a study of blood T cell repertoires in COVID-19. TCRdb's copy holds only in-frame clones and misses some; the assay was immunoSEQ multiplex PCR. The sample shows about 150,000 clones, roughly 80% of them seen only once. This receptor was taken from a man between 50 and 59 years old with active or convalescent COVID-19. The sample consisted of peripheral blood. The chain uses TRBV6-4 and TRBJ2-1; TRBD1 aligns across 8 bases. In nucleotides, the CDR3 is TGTGCCAGCAGTGACTGGAGGACAGGGATCAATGAGCAGTTCTTC. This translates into CASSDWRTGINEQFF.